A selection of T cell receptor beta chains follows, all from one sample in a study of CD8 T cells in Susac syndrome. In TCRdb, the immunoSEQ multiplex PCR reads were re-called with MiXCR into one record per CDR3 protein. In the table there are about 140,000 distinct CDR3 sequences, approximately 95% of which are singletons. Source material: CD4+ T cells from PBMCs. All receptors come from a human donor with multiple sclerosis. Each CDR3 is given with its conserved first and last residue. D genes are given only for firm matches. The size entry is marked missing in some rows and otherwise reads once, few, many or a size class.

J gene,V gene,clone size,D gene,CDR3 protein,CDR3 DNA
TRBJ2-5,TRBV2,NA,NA,CASRADGETQYF,TGTGCCAGCAGAGCGGATGGGGAGACCCAGTACTTC
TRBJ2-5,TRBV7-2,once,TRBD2,CASSLDGRLAGRQETQYF,TGTGCCAGCAGCTTAGATGGTCGACTAGCGGGGAGACAAGAGACCCAGTACTTC
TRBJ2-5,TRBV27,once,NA,CASSRRGTQYF,TGTGCCAGCAGCCGCCGGGGGACCCAGTACTTC
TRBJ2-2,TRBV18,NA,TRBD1,CASSQLLGQGTGELFF,TGTGCCAGCTCACAGTTACTGGGACAGGGCACCGGGGAGCTGTTTTTT
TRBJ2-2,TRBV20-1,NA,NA,CSACLLANTGELFF,TGCAGTGCTTGTTTACTAGCGAACACCGGGGAGCTGTTTTTT
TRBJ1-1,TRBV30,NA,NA,CAWSAGGSAFF,TGTGCCTGGAGTGCCGGGGGTTCTGCTTTCTTT
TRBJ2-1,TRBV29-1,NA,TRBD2,CSVIKPGLASNEQFF,TGCAGCGTAATAAAACCGGGACTAGCGTCCAATGAGCAGTTCTTC
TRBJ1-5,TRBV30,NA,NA,CAWSVRSAGVGGQPQHF,TGTGCCTGGAGTGTACGGTCGGCAGGGGTTGGGGGACAGCCCCAGCATTTT
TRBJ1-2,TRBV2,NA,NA,CASTPGGQKTNYGYTF,TGTGCCAGCACCCCCGGTGGTCAGAAAACTAACTATGGCTACACCTTC
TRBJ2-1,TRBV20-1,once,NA,CSARDRGRLVNEQFF,TGCAGTGCTAGAGATCGGGGGAGGCTCGTTAATGAGCAGTTCTTC
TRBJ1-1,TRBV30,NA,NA,CAWRSGPNTEAFF,TGTGCCTGGAGGTCGGGACCCAACACTGAAGCTTTCTTT
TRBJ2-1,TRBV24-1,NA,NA,CATSDPDPTPEQFF,TGTGCCACCAGTGACCCGGACCCGACCCCGGAGCAGTTCTTC
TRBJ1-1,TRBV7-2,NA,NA,CASSQGWTEAFF,TGTGCCAGCAGCCAGGGTTGGACTGAAGCTTTCTTT
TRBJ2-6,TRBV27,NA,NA,CASRRSGANVLTF,TGTGCCAGCAGGCGCTCTGGGGCCAACGTCCTGACTTTC
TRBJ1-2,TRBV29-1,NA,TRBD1,CSVTGTANYGYTF,TGCAGCGTAACCGGGACAGCAAACTATGGCTACACCTTC
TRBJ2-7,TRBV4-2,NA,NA,CASSQDTGIGVYEQYF,TGTGCCAGCAGCCAGGATACAGGGATAGGTGTTTACGAGCAGTACTTC
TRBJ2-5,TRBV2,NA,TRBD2,CASTGLAQETQYF,TGTGCCAGCACGGGACTAGCGCAAGAGACCCAGTACTTC
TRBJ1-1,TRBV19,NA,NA,CASRPQQGRYTEAFF,TGTGCCAGTAGACCCCAGCAGGGCCGATACACTGAAGCTTTCTTT
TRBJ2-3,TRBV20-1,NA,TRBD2,CSASLVAGGPTQYF,TGCAGTGCTAGCTTGGTAGCGGGAGGACCTACGCAGTATTTT
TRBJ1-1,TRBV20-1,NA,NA,CSARRQGLNTEAFF,TGCAGTGCTAGGAGGCAGGGATTGAACACTGAAGCTTTCTTT
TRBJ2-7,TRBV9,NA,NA,CASSPQEGIPYEQYF,TGTGCCAGCAGCCCTCAGGAGGGGATCCCCTACGAGCAGTACTTC
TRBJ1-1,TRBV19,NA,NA,CASRLTGEANTEAFF,TGTGCCAGCCGACTAACAGGAGAAGCGAACACTGAAGCTTTCTTT
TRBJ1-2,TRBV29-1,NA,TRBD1,CSVDTGGSYGYTF,TGCAGCGTGGATACAGGGGGTAGCTATGGCTACACCTTC
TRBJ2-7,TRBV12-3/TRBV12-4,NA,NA,CASSLYYEQYF,TGTGCCAGCAGTCTATACTACGAGCAGTACTTC
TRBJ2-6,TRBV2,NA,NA,CASSGGGANVLTF,TGTGCCAGCAGTGGGGGTGGGGCCAACGTCCTGACTTTC
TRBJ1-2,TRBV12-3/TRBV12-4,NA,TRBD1,CASMVRGVYGYTF,TGTGCCAGCATGGTCAGGGGGGTGTACGGCTACACCTTC
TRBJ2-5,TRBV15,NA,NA,CATSTESRKKETQYF,TGTGCCACCAGCACCGAGTCTAGAAAAAAAGAGACCCAGTACTTC
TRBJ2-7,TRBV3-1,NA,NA,CASSQVEGNEQYF,TGTGCCAGCAGCCAAGTAGAAGGGAACGAGCAGTACTTC
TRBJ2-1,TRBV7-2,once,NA,CASSPALREQFF,TGTGCCAGCAGCCCGGCTCTTAGGGAGCAGTTCTTC
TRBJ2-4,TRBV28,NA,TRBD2,CASSLAGGAKNIQYF,TGTGCCAGCAGTCTGGCGGGAGGAGCCAAAAACATTCAGTACTTC
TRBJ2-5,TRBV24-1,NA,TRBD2,CATSDPAGDQETQYF,TGTGCCACCAGTGACCCCGCGGGAGACCAAGAGACCCAGTACTTC
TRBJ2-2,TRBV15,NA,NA,CATRSDGRGSGELFF,TGTGCCACCCGATCGGACGGGCGCGGGTCCGGGGAGCTGTTTTTT
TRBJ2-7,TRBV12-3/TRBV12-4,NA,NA,CASRRVTPPYEQYF,TGTGCCAGCAGGCGAGTGACCCCCCCCTACGAGCAGTACTTC
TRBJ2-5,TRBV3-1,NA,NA,CASSFTHTRQETQYF,TGTGCCAGCAGCTTTACCCACACGAGGCAAGAGACCCAGTACTTC
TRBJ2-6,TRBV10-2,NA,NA,CASKIGGGANVLTF,TGCGCCAGCAAAATAGGTGGTGGGGCCAACGTCCTGACTTTC
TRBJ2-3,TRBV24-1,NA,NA,CATSDRTSTDTQYF,TGTGCCACCAGTGACAGAACTAGCACAGATACGCAGTATTTT
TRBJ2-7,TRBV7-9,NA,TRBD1,CASSLGWDRPYEQYF,TGTGCCAGCAGCTTAGGATGGGACAGGCCCTACGAGCAGTACTTC
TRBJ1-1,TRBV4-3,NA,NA,CASSQDWGTPNTEAFF,TGCGCCAGCAGCCAAGATTGGGGTACTCCGAACACTGAAGCTTTCTTT
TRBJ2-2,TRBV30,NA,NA,CACRTGGLNTGELFF,TGTGCCTGCCGAACCGGGGGCCTCAACACCGGGGAGCTGTTTTTT
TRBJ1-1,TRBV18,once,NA,CASSPVTTEAFF,TGTGCCAGCTCACCAGTCACCACTGAAGCTTTCTTT
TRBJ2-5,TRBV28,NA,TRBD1,CASSSSRTGGKTQYF,TGTGCCAGCAGTTCCTCGAGGACAGGCGGAAAGACCCAGTACTTC
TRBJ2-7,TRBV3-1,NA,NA,CASSPGSRGARREQYF,TGTGCCAGCAGCCCCGGCAGTCGGGGGGCGCGCCGAGAGCAGTACTTC
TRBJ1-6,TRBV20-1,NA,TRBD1,CSAHFTGTGGNSPLHF,TGCAGTGCCCATTTTACCGGGACAGGGGGTAATTCACCCCTCCACTTT
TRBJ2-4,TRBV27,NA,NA,CASSLGSSLDIQYF,TGTGCCAGCAGTTTGGGGTCTAGTCTAGACATTCAGTACTTC
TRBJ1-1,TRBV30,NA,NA,CAVQQGLSNTEAFF,TGTGCCGTCCAGCAGGGCCTAAGTAACACTGAAGCTTTCTTT
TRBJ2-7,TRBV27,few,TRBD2,CASTLLAGERNEQYF,TGTGCCAGCACCCTACTAGCGGGGGAGCGCAACGAGCAGTACTTC
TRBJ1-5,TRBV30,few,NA,CAWSVQGQPQHF,TGTGCCTGGAGTGTACAGGGTCAGCCCCAGCATTTT
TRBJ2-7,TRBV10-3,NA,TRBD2,CAISDLAGGPEEQYF,TGTGCCATCAGTGACCTAGCGGGAGGGCCAGAAGAGCAGTACTTC
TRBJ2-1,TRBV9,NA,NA,CASSVATQRSYNEQFF,TGTGCCAGCAGCGTAGCGACCCAGCGGTCCTACAATGAGCAGTTCTTC
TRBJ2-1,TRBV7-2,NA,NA,CASSLEGEAYNEQFF,TGTGCCAGCAGCTTAGAAGGGGAAGCCTACAATGAGCAGTTCTTC
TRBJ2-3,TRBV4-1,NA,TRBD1,CASSQEPGQDFTDTQYF,TGCGCCAGCAGCCAAGAGCCGGGACAGGACTTCACAGATACGCAGTATTTT
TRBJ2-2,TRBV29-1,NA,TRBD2,CSVRGASGGPQNTGELFF,TGCAGCGTCCGAGGGGCTAGCGGGGGACCTCAGAACACCGGGGAGCTGTTTTTT
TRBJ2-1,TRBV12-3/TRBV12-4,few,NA,CASNLMVGKGEQFF,TGTGCCAGCAACCTTATGGTCGGGAAAGGCGAGCAGTTCTTC